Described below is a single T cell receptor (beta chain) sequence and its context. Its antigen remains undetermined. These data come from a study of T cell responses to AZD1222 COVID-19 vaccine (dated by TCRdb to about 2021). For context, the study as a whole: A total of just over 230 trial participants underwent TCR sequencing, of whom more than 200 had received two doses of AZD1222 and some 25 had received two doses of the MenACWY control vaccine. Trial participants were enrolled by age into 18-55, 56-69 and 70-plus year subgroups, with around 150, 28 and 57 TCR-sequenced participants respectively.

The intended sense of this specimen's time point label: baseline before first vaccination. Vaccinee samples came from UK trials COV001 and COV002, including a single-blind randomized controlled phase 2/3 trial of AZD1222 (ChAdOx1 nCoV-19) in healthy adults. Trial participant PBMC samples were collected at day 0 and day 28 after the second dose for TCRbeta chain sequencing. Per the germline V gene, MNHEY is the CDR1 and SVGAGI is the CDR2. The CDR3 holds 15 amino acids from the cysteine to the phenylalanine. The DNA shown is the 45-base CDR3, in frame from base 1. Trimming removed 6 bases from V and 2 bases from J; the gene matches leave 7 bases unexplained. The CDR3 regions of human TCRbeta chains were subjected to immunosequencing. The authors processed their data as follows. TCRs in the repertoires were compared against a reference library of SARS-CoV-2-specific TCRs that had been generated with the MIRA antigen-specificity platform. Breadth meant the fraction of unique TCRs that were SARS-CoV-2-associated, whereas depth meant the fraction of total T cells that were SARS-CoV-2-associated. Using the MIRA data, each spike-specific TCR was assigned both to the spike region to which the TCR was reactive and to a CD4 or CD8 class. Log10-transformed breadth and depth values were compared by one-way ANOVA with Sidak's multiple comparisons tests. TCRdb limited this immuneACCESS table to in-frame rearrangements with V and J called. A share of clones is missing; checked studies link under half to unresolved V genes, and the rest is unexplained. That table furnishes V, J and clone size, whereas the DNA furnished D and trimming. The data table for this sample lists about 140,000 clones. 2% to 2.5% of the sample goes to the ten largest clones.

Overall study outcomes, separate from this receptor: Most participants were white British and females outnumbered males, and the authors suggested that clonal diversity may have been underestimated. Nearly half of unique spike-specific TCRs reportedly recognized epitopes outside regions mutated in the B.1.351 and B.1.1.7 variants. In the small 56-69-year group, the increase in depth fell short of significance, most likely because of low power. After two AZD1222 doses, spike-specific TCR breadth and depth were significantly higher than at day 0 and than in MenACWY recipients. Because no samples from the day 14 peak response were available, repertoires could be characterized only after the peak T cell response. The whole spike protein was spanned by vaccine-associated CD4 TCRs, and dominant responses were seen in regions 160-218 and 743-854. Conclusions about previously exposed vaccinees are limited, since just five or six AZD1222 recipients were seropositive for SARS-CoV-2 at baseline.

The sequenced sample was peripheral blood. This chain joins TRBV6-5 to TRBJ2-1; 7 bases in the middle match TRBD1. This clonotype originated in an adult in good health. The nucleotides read TGTGCCAGCAGACCCAGGACAGGAGCCTACAATGAGCAGTTCTTC. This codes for CASRPRTGAYNEQFF.